Reported below is one T cell receptor beta chain. No antigen is known for it. CDR1 is MDHEN, CDR2 SYDVKM, per germline. V was cut by 8 bases and J by 3 bases, with 16 bases left in between. This CDR3 contains 14 residues. This sample was taken from a study of T cell responses to AZD1222 COVID-19 vaccine. The assay was immunoSEQ multiplex PCR, and TCRdb's table has in-frame clones only and misses some. The sample has approximately 110,000 clones, roughly 88% seen once. Study outcomes and limitations: Donors in the cohort were predominantly white British and more often female, and clonal diversity was possibly underestimated.

The sample in question was peripheral blood, obtained on day 0 of AZD1222 vaccination. This chain connects TRBV28 to TRBJ1-1; no clear D gene. The source is an adult in good health. CDR3 sequence reads: CASPPPGGYTEAFF. In DNA form, the CDR3 reads TGTGCCAGCCCTCCCCCGGGCGGATACACTGAAGCTTTCTTT.